The rows below give T cell receptor beta chains drawn from one sample of a study of blood T cell repertoires in COVID-19. Sequencing was performed with immunoSEQ multiplex PCR; in TCRdb, only in-frame clones are kept and a portion is missing. The profile shows tens of thousands of clones, roughly 87% of them singletons. Sequenced sample: peripheral blood. The source is a woman aged 50 to 60 with active COVID-19. Each CDR3 is given with its conserved first and last residue. The D gene is left open where the match is weak. Clone size is given for some rows only: seen once, a few or many times, or a class if the clone is expanded.

j_call d_call v_call clone_size cdr3_aa cdr3_nt
TRBJ1-3 NA TRBV6-5 NA CASSWDTRSGNTIYF TGTGCCAGCAGTTGGGACACCCGCTCTGGAAACACCATATATTTT
TRBJ1-1 TRBD1 TRBV3-1/TRBV3-2 NA CASSPRDRNTEAFF TGTGCCAGCAGCCCCCGGGACAGGAACACTGAAGCTTTCTTT
TRBJ2-2 TRBD2 TRBV27 NA CASSSSTSGSTGELFF TGTGCCAGCAGTTCAAGCACTAGCGGGTCCACCGGGGAGCTGTTTTTT
TRBJ2-5 NA TRBV12-3/TRBV12-4 NA CASSSAEGETQYF TGTGCCAGCAGCTCGGCAGAGGGAGAGACCCAGTACTTC
TRBJ2-7 TRBD1 TRBV4-1 NA CASSQESPGQAYEQYF TGCGCCAGCAGCCAAGAATCACCGGGACAGGCCTACGAGCAGTACTTC
TRBJ2-7 NA TRBV28 NA CASRFSAGEQYF TGTGCCAGCAGGTTTTCCGCCGGCGAGCAGTACTTC
TRBJ2-1 NA TRBV20-1 NA CSASDGRSSYNEQFF TGCAGTGCTAGTGACGGGAGATCCTCCTACAATGAGCAGTTCTTC
TRBJ2-1 TRBD1 TRBV7-3 NA CASSLGQYNEQFF TGTGCCAGCAGCCTGGGACAGTACAATGAGCAGTTCTTC
TRBJ2-1 TRBD2 TRBV19 NA CASSIGVGWRESPAHNEQFF TGTGCCAGTAGTATAGGTGTGGGGTGGCGGGAGTCCCCGGCCCACAATGAGCAGTTCTTC
TRBJ2-7 TRBD2 TRBV6-6 once CASSPLGLAEPEQYF TGTGCCAGCAGTCCATTGGGACTAGCGGAGCCTGAGCAGTACTTC
TRBJ1-4 NA TRBV6-5 NA CASSYLGGGEKLFF TGTGCCAGCAGTTACTTAGGGGGGGGTGAAAAACTGTTTTTT
TRBJ1-1 NA TRBV7-9 NA CASSLGSGGVLREAFF TGTGCCAGCAGCTTAGGAAGCGGAGGGGTACTACGGGAAGCTTTCTTT
TRBJ1-5 TRBD1 TRBV5-1 NA CASSLGQGGSNQPQHF TGCGCCAGCAGCTTGGGACAGGGGGGAAGCAATCAGCCCCAGCATTTT
TRBJ1-5 TRBD1 TRBV28 NA CASSSRQGNQPQHF TGTGCCAGCAGTTCACGACAGGGGAATCAGCCCCAGCATTTT
TRBJ2-5 TRBD2 TRBV9 NA CASSPRTSGGETQYF TGTGCCAGCAGCCCCCGGACTAGCGGAGGAGAGACCCAGTACTTC
TRBJ1-2 TRBD1 TRBV19 NA CASSIDRGRYGYTF TGTGCCAGTAGTATAGACAGGGGGAGGTACGGCTACACCTTC